This T cell receptor (beta chain) was recorded in a study of technical replicates of blood from several donors. From germline, CDR1 is SQVTM and CDR2 ANQGSEA. The CDR3 contains 13 residues. Trimming removed 6 bases at V and 4 bases at J, with 12 bases between. Sequenced by immunoSEQ multiplex PCR; TCRdb stores in-frame clones only, minus some. The table has tens of thousands of clones, 90% to 97% seen once; the top ten hold nearly 0.2%. Sequenced sample: T cells isolated from PBMCs. The chain recombines TRBV29-1 with TRBJ1-4; a weak D match, TRBD1 (5 bases). The source is a human donor in good health. The DNA of the CDR3 is TGCAGCGTGATGACAGATCGTAATGAAAAACTGTTTTTT. It codes for CSVMTDRNEKLFF.